The TCR beta chain described here comes from a study of response to subunit inactivated influenza vaccine. Germline V gene lookup returns CDR1 DFQATT and CDR2 SNEGSKA (reference sequence). V lost 4 bases to trimming and J lost 5 bases, with 12 bases between them. There are 13 residues in the CDR3. Via MiXCR, TCRdb re-called the RT-PCR reads, giving one row per CDR3 protein. The table includes hundreds of thousands of distinct CDR3 sequences, approximately 15% detected once. The gene calls are TRBV20-1 and TRBJ1-5; D gene ambiguous. The material sequenced was PBMCs from blood, taken 11 to 12 days after vaccination. The clonotype comes from a man aged 50-59 years who received an inactivated influenza vaccine. Written as DNA, the CDR3 is TGCAGTGCTACTAGGCAGGAGGATCAGCCCCAGCATTTT. As protein: CSATRQEDQPQHF.